A single sample gave rise to the 14 T cell receptor beta chains below, sequenced in a study of blood T cell repertoires in COVID-19. Assay: immunoSEQ multiplex PCR; the TCRdb copy retains only in-frame clones and omits some. Of about 100,000 clones listed, over 65% are singletons. Source material: peripheral blood. The receptors stem from a human donor in a cohort sampled during active COVID-19.

This clone was seen a handful of times. The V gene is TRBV7-2, the J gene TRBJ2-3, with D possibly being TRBD1 (5 bases). The CDR3 sequence is 15 residues long. Germline V gene sequence: CDR1 SGHTA, CDR2 FQGNSA. Trimming shortened V by 1 base and J by 3 bases, and 11 bases separated the two germline ends. In DNA form, the CDR3 reads TGTGCCAGCAGCTTAGTGAGACAGAAGACAGATACGCAGTATTTT. Encoded protein: CASSLVRQKTDTQYF.

This chain uses TRBV23-1 with TRBJ2-4, with 7 bases fitting TRBD1. TRBV23-1 is flagged as an ORF with uncertain function. CDR3 length equals 16 residues. The ends lost 4 bases at V and 3 bases at J; junction bases unmatched: 9. CDR3 sequence reads: CASSLRGYRVKNIQYF. CDR3 in DNA: TGCGCCAGCAGTCTCAGGGGGTATAGGGTCAAAAACATTCAGTACTTC.

The chain recombines TRBV7-9 with TRBJ2-5; TRBD1 aligns across 8 bases. Losses at the gene ends were 5 bases for V and 4 bases for J; bases not matched to a gene: 6. CDR3 length: 14 residues. Per the germline V gene, CDR1 is SEHNR and CDR2 is FQNEAQ (reference sequence). CDR3 DNA sequence: TGTGCCAGCAGCGGCGACAGGGGTGGAGAGACCCAGTACTTC. Its protein is CASSGDRGGETQYF.

V is TRBV6-6 and J is TRBJ1-2; 8 nucleotides align to TRBD1. Unmatched junction bases numbered 6, after V lost 6 bases and J lost 3 bases. CDR1 and CDR2 from the germline V gene are MNHNY and SVGAGI (reference sequence). This CDR3 is built from 14 residues. This chain's CDR3 is CASSDRGFDYGYTF. DNA of the CDR3: TGTGCCAGCAGCGACAGGGGATTTGACTATGGCTACACCTTC.

The chain recombines TRBV6-5 with TRBJ2-1; D is unresolved. Germline CDR1 and CDR2: MNHEY and SVGAGI. With 2 bases removed from V and 8 bases from J, the gap between germline ends came to 7 bases. The CDR3 totals 12 residues. For the CDR3, the DNA is TGTGCCAGCAGTTACCCACCGGATGAGCAGTTCTTC. It yields the protein CASSYPPDEQFF.

This chain links TRBV15 with TRBJ2-4; D gene ambiguous. V was cut by 0 bases and J by 0 bases, with 18 bases left in between. CDR3 length: 19 residues. The germline CDR1 and CDR2 sequences are LNHNV and YYDKDF (reference sequence). The CDR3 bases are TGTGCCACCAGCAGAGATTTTGGTGAGGCGGTCCTAGCCAAAAACATTCAGTACTTC. Translation: CATSRDFGEAVLAKNIQYF.

This rearrangement joins TRBV6-2 or TRBV6-3 to TRBJ2-5; TRBD2 aligns across 7 bases. Germline lookup yields CDR1 MNHEY and CDR2 SVGEGT. The CDR3 is 17 residues long. V lost 6 bases and J lost 0; bases outside the gene matches: 13. In nucleotides, the CDR3 is TGTGCCAGCAGCCCGCCCCGACTAGCAAGAAACCAAGAGACCCAGTACTTC. Translation: CASSPPRLARNQETQYF.

The chain uses TRBV28 and TRBJ2-4, with TRBD1 matching over 8 bases. Losses at the gene ends were 4 bases for V and 8 bases for J; bases not matched to a gene: 13. CDR1 is MDHEN and CDR2 is SYDVKM in the germline V gene. The CDR3 is 16 residues long. The CDR3 bases are TGTGCCAGCAGTTCGCACGGACAGGGAAGGGCGGACATTCAGTACTTC. It codes for CASSSHGQGRADIQYF.

The chain uses TRBV19 and TRBJ1-2; D uncertain. Looked up from germline, CDR1 is LNHDA and CDR2 is SQIVND (reference sequence). The CDR3 spans 15 residues. Trimming took 0 bases from V and 8 from J, leaving 16 bases between them. CDR3 region: CASSIDQLNRNGYTF. CDR3 DNA: TGTGCCAGTAGTATAGATCAGTTAAACAGAAACGGCTACACCTTC.

This clone is a singleton in its sample. The chain employs TRBV5-1 and TRBJ2-5; possibly TRBD2 for D (7 bases). Trimming took 0 bases from V and 3 from J, leaving 12 bases between them. Germline CDR1 reads SGHRS; CDR2 reads YFSETQ. The CDR3 totals 15 residues. The CDR3 loop reads CASSLGWGGEETQYF. The CDR3 region has the DNA TGCGCCAGCAGCTTGGGATGGGGGGGCGAAGAGACCCAGTACTTC. The full variable domain, with the rest looked up from reference TRBV5-1 and TRBJ2-5, is KAGVTQTPRYLIKTRGQQVTLSCSPISGHRSVSWYQQTPGQGLQFLFEYFSETQRNKGNFPGRFSGRQFSNSRSEMNVSTLELGDSALYLCASSLGWGGEETQYFGPGTRLLVL.

The V and J genes are TRBV9 and TRBJ2-1; 14 nucleotides align to TRBD2. Germline CDR1 and CDR2: SGDLS and YYNGEE. The CDR3 has 16 residues. J lost 6 bases, V lost 3 bases, and 5 bases had no gene match. The CDR3 bases are TGTGCCAGCAGCGAGAGGGGACTAGCGGGGGTCAATGAGCAGTTCTTC. Encoded protein: CASSERGLAGVNEQFF.

This chain uses TRBV9 with TRBJ2-5; a weak D match, TRBD1 (5 bases). CDR1 SGDLS and CDR2 YYNGEE come from the germline V gene. This CDR3 comprises 14 residues. V gave up 5 bases and J gave up 5 bases, with 16 bases separating them. The CDR3 DNA sequence: TGTGCCAGCAGTCAAGGGGCCATGCGGGAGACCCAGTACTTC. Translating gives CASSQGAMRETQYF. The entire variable domain, with the rest obtained from reference TRBV9 and TRBJ2-5, is as follows: DSGVTQTPKHLITATGQRVTLRCSPRSGDLSVYWYQQSLDQGLQFLIQYYNGEERAKGNILERFSAQQFPDLHSELNLSSLELGDSALYFCASSQGAMRETQYFGPGTRLLVL.

The CDR3 protein is CASSIAGTLNTEAFF. CDR3 coding DNA: TGTGCCAGTAGTATAGCAGGGACATTGAACACTGAAGCTTTCTTT. This rearrangement joins TRBV19 to TRBJ1-1, with TRBD1 as a possible D gene (6 bases). This CDR3 is 15 amino acids long. Trimming pared 1 base from V and 0 bases from J, leaving 9 bases between. The germline V gene has CDR1 LNHDA and CDR2 SQIVND (reference sequence).

This clone was seen more than once but under ten times. The chain recombines TRBV19 with TRBJ1-4; D is perhaps TRBD1 (6 bases). The CDR3 totals 15 residues. Trimming left V 10 bases short and J 4 bases short, with 19 bases between. The germline gives CDR1 LNHDA, CDR2 SQIVND (reference sequence). CDR3 residues: CATSISWTVNEKLFF. The DNA of the CDR3 is TGTGCCACCTCTATTTCGTGGACAGTTAATGAAAAACTGTTTTTT.